This is a list of T cell receptor beta chains from one sample in a study of blood T cell repertoires in COVID-19. This table comes from immunoSEQ multiplex PCR, and its TCRdb copy is limited to in-frame clones, with some not included. The data contain around 26,000 clones, around 82% of them singletons. The sequenced sample was peripheral blood. The source of these receptors is a human donor in a cohort sampled during active COVID-19. CDR3s include the opening cysteine and the closing phenylalanine or tryptophan. The D gene is left open where the match is weak. Not all rows give a size; the values are once, few, many and, for expanded clones, a class.

V,J,D,size,CDR3,DNA
TRBV6-5,TRBJ1-2,TRBD1,-,CASSPLQDRGNGYTF,TGTGCCAGCAGTCCACTCCAAGACAGGGGGAATGGCTACACCTTC
TRBV19,TRBJ2-2,TRBD1,-,CASTRTGDTGELFF,TGTGCCAGTACCCGGACAGGAGACACCGGGGAGCTGTTTTTT
TRBV5-1,TRBJ1-1,-,-,CASSLFGGERTEAFF,TGCGCCAGCAGCTTGTTCGGGGGTGAGCGCACTGAAGCTTTCTTT
TRBV6-1,TRBJ2-1,TRBD1,-,CASSETPGQGGNEQFF,TGTGCCAGCAGCGAAACCCCGGGACAGGGGGGGAATGAGCAGTTCTTC
TRBV27,TRBJ2-7,TRBD2,-,CASSRGGSFYEQYF,TGTGCCAGCAGTCGCGGCGGGAGCTTCTACGAGCAGTACTTC
TRBV27,TRBJ2-3,TRBD2,once,CASGRELGDTQYF,TGTGCCAGCGGGCGGGAGTTGGGAGATACGCAGTATTTT
TRBV7-2,TRBJ2-3,-,-,CASSHRERILDTQYF,TGTGCCAGCAGTCACCGAGAGCGCATATTAGATACGCAGTATTTT
TRBV28,TRBJ2-3,TRBD1,-,CASTRGQPIPSTDTQYF,TGTGCCAGTACAAGGGGACAGCCGATCCCTAGCACAGATACGCAGTATTTT
TRBV6-2/TRBV6-3,TRBJ2-7,TRBD1,-,CASIPNTGTGAYEQYF,TGTGCCAGCATCCCAAACACCGGGACAGGGGCCTACGAGCAGTACTTC
TRBV6-4,TRBJ1-1,-,medium-sized,CASRDTPNTEAFF,TGTGCCAGCAGAGATACTCCGAACACTGAAGCTTTCTTT
TRBV19,TRBJ2-1,TRBD2,-,CASSPGLAGASYNEQFF,TGTGCCAGTAGTCCGGGACTAGCGGGAGCATCCTACAATGAGCAGTTCTTC
TRBV7-9,TRBJ1-3,-,-,CASSLDELWAGNTIYF,TGTGCCAGCAGCTTAGACGAGTTGTGGGCGGGAAACACCATATATTTT
TRBV4-2,TRBJ1-1,-,few,CASSQGPTSNTEAFF,TGTGCCAGCAGCCAAGGGCCGACATCGAACACTGAAGCTTTCTTT
TRBV29-1,TRBJ2-7,-,once,CSVRRTGGDEQYF,TGCAGCGTTCGCAGGACCGGGGGAGACGAGCAGTACTTC
TRBV11-2,TRBJ2-2,TRBD2,-,CASSPEGLAGVTGELFF,TGTGCCAGCAGCCCCGAGGGGCTAGCGGGAGTAACCGGGGAGCTGTTTTTT
TRBV2,TRBJ2-1,TRBD1,-,CASRRTGVSYNEQFF,TGTGCCAGCAGAAGGACAGGGGTGTCCTACAATGAGCAGTTCTTC
TRBV5-6,TRBJ1-5,-,-,CASSLKGVRNQPQHF,TGTGCCAGCAGCCTTAAGGGGGTTCGCAATCAGCCCCAGCATTTT
TRBV9,TRBJ2-3,TRBD2,-,CASSVVSSGSTDTQYF,TGTGCCAGCAGCGTAGTGTCTAGCGGGAGCACAGATACGCAGTATTTT
TRBV7-2,TRBJ2-3,TRBD2,-,CASSPRGGADTQYF,TGTGCCAGCAGCCCCCGGGGAGGGGCAGATACGCAGTATTTT
TRBV30,TRBJ1-5,-,-,CAWARESNQPQHF,TGTGCCTGGGCACGCGAGAGCAATCAGCCCCAGCATTTT
TRBV19,TRBJ2-5,-,-,CASSIGQGDQETQYF,TGTGCCAGTAGTATAGGGCAGGGTGATCAAGAGACCCAGTACTTC
TRBV6-2/TRBV6-3,TRBJ1-3,-,-,CASSYSNPVGGNTIYF,TGTGCCAGCAGTTACTCGAATCCGGTTGGTGGAAACACCATATATTTT
TRBV19,TRBJ1-2,TRBD1,-,CASSWDSLNYGYTF,TGTGCCAGTAGTTGGGACAGTCTTAACTATGGCTACACCTTC
TRBV25-1,TRBJ1-1,-,-,CASRTEVNTEAFF,TGTGCCAGCAGGACGGAGGTAAACACTGAAGCTTTCTTT
TRBV7-2,TRBJ2-5,TRBD2,-,CASSRRQLAGVQETQYF,TGTGCCAGCAGCCGCCGCCAACTAGCGGGGGTTCAAGAGACCCAGTACTTC
TRBV6-5,TRBJ1-1,-,-,CASSYREKEKAFF,TGTGCCAGCAGTTACAGGGAGAAAGAAAAAGCTTTCTTT
TRBV2,TRBJ1-2,-,-,CASSVKQISYGYTF,TGTGCCAGCAGTGTAAAACAGATATCCTATGGCTACACCTTC
TRBV11-2,TRBJ2-3,TRBD2,-,CASSLRRELTPGTQYF,TGTGCCAGCAGCTTAAGGCGGGAGCTAACTCCCGGTACGCAGTATTTT
TRBV27,TRBJ1-1,-,-,CASSGGLPEAFF,TGTGCCAGCAGCGGGGGGCTCCCTGAAGCTTTCTTT
TRBV5-6,TRBJ2-7,-,-,CASSFKDRAYEQYF,TGTGCCAGCAGCTTTAAAGACAGAGCCTACGAGCAGTACTTC
TRBV3-1/TRBV3-2,TRBJ1-1,TRBD1,-,CASSHSLTGWNTEAFF,TGTGCCAGCAGCCACTCCCTGACAGGGTGGAACACTGAAGCTTTCTTT
TRBV28,TRBJ2-7,TRBD1,-,CASSLGQGRQYF,TGTGCCAGCAGCTTAGGACAGGGTAGGCAGTACTTC
TRBV7-2,TRBJ1-1,-,-,CASSTLREGVGNTEAFF,TGTGCCAGCAGCACCCTTAGAGAAGGGGTCGGTAACACTGAAGCTTTCTTT
TRBV18,TRBJ1-2,-,-,CASSPLSDSNGYTF,TGTGCCAGCTCACCACTTTCGGACTCCAATGGCTACACCTTC
TRBV6-2/TRBV6-3,TRBJ1-2,TRBD1,medium-sized,CASSPGTGGSYGYTF,TGTGCCAGCAGTCCGGGGACAGGGGGCTCCTATGGCTACACCTTC
TRBV12-3/TRBV12-4,TRBJ2-7,TRBD1,-,CASSLGGTGNF,TGTGCCAGCAGTCTCGGGGGGACAGGGAACTTC
TRBV4-3,TRBJ2-1,TRBD2,once,CASSQLTGGGYNEQFF,TGCGCCAGCAGCCAATTGACGGGGGGGGGCTACAATGAGCAGTTCTTC
TRBV6-2/TRBV6-3,TRBJ2-1,-,-,CASSYRTEGQFF,TGTGCCAGCAGTTACAGGACGGAGGGGCAGTTCTTC
TRBV29-1,TRBJ1-3,-,-,CSVADNSGNTIYF,TGCAGCGTTGCCGACAACTCTGGAAACACCATATATTTT
TRBV5-1,TRBJ2-7,-,-,CASSGSTYEQYF,TGCGCCAGCAGTGGCTCGACCTACGAGCAGTACTTC
TRBV27,TRBJ1-1,-,-,CASREKRYTEAFF,TGTGCCAGCAGGGAGAAACGGTACACTGAAGCTTTCTTT
TRBV5-6,TRBJ1-1,TRBD1,large,CASSLVGGLEAFF,TGTGCCAGCAGCTTGGTAGGGGGCCTTGAAGCTTTCTTT
TRBV3-1/TRBV3-2,TRBJ2-7,TRBD2,-,CASSQPSGGPDPYEQYF,TGTGCCAGCAGCCAACCTAGCGGGGGGCCCGATCCCTACGAGCAGTACTTC
TRBV19,TRBJ2-4,-,-,CASSIPGQAKNIQYF,TGTGCCAGTAGTATCCCAGGGCAAGCCAAAAACATTCAGTACTTC
TRBV10-1,TRBJ1-6,TRBD1,few,CASSPGQDNSPLHF,TGCGCCAGCAGCCCGGGACAGGATAATTCACCCCTCCACTTT
TRBV15,TRBJ2-7,TRBD2,-,CATSTRLAGYEQYF,TGTGCCACCAGCACGCGACTAGCCGGCTACGAGCAGTACTTC
TRBV18,TRBJ2-5,-,-,CASSPQNRETQYF,TGTGCCAGCTCACCACAAAATAGAGAGACCCAGTACTTC
TRBV7-2,TRBJ1-2,-,-,CASSLENRLGYTF,TGTGCCAGCAGCTTAGAAAACAGGCTTGGCTACACCTTC
TRBV20-1,TRBJ2-2,-,-,CSASMGAGELFF,TGCAGTGCTAGTATGGGAGCAGGGGAGCTGTTTTTT
TRBV3-1/TRBV3-2,TRBJ2-1,-,-,CASRPAAGSSYNEQFF,TGTGCCAGCAGACCTGCGGCGGGGAGCTCCTACAATGAGCAGTTCTTC
TRBV27,TRBJ2-5,-,few,CASSKMGGETQYF,TGTGCCAGCAGTAAAATGGGGGGAGAGACCCAGTACTTC
TRBV7-9,TRBJ2-7,-,-,CASSYPGTQSSYEQYF,TGTGCCAGCAGCTACCCAGGGACTCAAAGCTCCTACGAGCAGTACTTC
TRBV7-2,TRBJ2-2,TRBD2,few,CASSFSGGDYTGELFF,TGTGCCAGCAGCTTCAGCGGGGGGGACTACACCGGGGAGCTGTTTTTT
TRBV7-2,TRBJ2-2,TRBD2,-,CASSIGGLAGVSGELFF,TGTGCCAGCAGCATTGGGGGGCTAGCGGGAGTATCCGGGGAGCTGTTTTTT
TRBV6-6,TRBJ2-4,-,-,CASSYGGQGIEYF,TGTGCCAGCAGTTACGGCGGCCAGGGTATCGAGTACTTC
TRBV9,TRBJ2-2,-,medium-sized,CASTGSNGELFF,TGTGCCAGCACCGGGTCAAATGGGGAGCTGTTTTTT
TRBV11-2,TRBJ2-2,TRBD2,-,CASRGTRGPVGELFF,TGTGCCAGCAGGGGGACTAGAGGTCCGGTCGGGGAGCTGTTTTTT
TRBV4-3,TRBJ1-4,TRBD1,-,CASSQGEDRDSEKLFF,TGCGCCAGCAGCCAGGGAGAGGACAGGGATAGTGAAAAACTGTTTTTT